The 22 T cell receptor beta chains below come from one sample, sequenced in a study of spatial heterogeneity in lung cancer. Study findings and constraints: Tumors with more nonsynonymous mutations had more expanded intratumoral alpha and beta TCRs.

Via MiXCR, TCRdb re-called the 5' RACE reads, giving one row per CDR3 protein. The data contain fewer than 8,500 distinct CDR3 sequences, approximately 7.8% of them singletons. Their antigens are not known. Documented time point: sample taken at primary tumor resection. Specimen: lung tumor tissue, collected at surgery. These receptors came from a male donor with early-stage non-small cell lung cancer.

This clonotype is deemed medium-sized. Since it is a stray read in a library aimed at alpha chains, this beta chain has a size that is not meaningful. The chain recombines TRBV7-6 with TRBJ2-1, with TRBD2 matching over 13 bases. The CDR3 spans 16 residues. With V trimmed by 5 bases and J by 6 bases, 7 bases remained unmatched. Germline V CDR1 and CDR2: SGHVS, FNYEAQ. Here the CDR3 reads CASSPGLAGARNEQFF. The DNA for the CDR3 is TGTGCCAGCAGCCCAGGACTAGCGGGAGCTCGCAATGAGCAGTTCTTC. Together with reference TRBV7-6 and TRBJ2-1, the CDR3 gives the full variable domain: GAGVSQSPRYKVTKRGQDVALRCDPISGHVSLYWYRQALGQGPEFLTYFNYEAQQDKSGLPNDRFSAERPEGSISTLTIQRTEQRDSAMYRCASSPGLAGARNEQFFGPGTRLTVL.

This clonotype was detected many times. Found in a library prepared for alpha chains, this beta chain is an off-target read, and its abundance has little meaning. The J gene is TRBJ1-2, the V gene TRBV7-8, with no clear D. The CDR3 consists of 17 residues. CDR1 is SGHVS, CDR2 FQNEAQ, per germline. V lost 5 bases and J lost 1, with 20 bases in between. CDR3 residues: CASSPYILAGDNYGYTF. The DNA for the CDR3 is TGTGCCAGCAGCCCTTACATTTTGGCTGGGGATAACTATGGCTACACCTTC. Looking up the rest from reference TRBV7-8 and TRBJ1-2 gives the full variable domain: GAGVSQSPRYKVAKRGQDVALRCDPISGHVSLFWYQQALGQGPEFLTYFQNEAQLDKSGLPSDRFFAERPEGSVSTLKIQRTQQEDSAVYLCASSPYILAGDNYGYTFGSGTRLTVV.

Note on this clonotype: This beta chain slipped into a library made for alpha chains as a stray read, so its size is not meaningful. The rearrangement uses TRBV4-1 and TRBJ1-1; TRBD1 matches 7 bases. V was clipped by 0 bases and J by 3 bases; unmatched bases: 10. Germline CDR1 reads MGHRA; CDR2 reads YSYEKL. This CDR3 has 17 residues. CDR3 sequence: CASSQEGATGRDTEAFF. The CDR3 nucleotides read TGCGCCAGCAGCCAAGAAGGCGCGACAGGGAGGGACACTGAAGCTTTCTTT.

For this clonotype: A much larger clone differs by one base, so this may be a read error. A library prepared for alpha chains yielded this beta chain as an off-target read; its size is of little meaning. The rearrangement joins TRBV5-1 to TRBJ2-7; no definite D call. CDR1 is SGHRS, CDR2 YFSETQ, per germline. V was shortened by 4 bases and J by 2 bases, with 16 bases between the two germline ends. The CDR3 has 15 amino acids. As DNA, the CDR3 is TGCGCCAGCAGCCCCATCGAGAAGGCCCCCTACGAGCAGTACTTC. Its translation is CASSPIEKAPYEQYF.

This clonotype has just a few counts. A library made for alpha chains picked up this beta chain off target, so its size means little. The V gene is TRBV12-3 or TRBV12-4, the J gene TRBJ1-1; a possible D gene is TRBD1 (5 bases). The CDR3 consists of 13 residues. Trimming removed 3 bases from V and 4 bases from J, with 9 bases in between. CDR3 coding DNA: TGTGCCAGCAGTTTTCGGGGGGGCACTGAAGCTTTCTTT. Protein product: CASSFRGGTEAFF.

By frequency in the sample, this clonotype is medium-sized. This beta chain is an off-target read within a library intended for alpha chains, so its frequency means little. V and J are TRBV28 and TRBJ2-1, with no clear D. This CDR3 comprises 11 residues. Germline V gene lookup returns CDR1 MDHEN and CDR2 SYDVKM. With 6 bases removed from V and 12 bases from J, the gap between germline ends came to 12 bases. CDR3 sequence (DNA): TGTGCCAGCAGGCGTTCGGGCATGCAGTTCTTC. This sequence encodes CASRRSGMQFF.

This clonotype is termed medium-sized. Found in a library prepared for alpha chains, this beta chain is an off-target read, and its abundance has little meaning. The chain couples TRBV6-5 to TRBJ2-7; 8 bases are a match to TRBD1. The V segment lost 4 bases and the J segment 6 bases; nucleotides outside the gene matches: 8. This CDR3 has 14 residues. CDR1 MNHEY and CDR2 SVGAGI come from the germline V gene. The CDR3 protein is CASSLTGVLSEQYF. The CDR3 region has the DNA TGTGCCAGCAGTTTGACAGGGGTACTCAGCGAGCAGTACTTC.

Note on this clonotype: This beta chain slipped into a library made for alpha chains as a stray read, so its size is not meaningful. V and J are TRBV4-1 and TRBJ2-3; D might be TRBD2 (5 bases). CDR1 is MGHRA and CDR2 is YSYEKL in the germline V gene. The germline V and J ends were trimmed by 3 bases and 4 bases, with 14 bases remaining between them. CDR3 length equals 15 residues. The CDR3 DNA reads TGCGCCAGCAGCCACGGGGAATATGGCTCAGATACGCAGTATTTT. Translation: CASSHGEYGSDTQYF.

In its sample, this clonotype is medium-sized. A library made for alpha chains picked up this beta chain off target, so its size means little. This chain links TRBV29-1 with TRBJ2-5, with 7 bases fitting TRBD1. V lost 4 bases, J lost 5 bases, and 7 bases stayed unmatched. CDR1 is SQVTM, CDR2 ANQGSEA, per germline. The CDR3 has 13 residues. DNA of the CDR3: TGCAGCGTTGGGCTACAGGGGAAGGAGACCCAGTACTTC. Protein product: CSVGLQGKETQYF. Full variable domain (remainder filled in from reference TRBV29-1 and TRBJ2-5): SAVISQKPSRDICQRGTSLTIQCQVDSQVTMMFWYRQQPGQSLTLIATANQGSEATYESGFVIDKFPISRPNLTFSTLTVSNMSPEDSSIYLCSVGLQGKETQYFGPGTRLLVL.

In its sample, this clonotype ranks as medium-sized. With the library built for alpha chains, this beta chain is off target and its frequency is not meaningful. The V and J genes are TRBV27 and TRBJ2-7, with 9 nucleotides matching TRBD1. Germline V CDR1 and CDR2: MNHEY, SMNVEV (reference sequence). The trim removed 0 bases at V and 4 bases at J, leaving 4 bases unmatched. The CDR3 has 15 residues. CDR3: CASSLSIGQGYEQYF. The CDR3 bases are TGTGCCAGCAGTTTATCAATCGGACAGGGGTACGAGCAGTACTTC.

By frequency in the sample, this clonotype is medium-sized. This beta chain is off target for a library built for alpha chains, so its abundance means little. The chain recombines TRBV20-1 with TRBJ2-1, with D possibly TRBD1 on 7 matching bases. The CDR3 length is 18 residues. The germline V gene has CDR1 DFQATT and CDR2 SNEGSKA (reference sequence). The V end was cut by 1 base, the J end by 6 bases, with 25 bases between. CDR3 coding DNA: TGCAGTGCTAGAGGGCGGGACAGTCGATCCTTGGTAGGCAATGAGCAGTTCTTC. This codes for CSARGRDSRSLVGNEQFF.

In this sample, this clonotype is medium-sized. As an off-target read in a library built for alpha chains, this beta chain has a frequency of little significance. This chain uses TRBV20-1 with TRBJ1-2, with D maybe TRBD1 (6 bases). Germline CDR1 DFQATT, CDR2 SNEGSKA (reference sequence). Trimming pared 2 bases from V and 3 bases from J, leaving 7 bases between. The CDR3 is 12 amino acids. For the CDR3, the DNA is TGCAGTGCTAGAAACAGGGACTATGGCTACACCTTC. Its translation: CSARNRDYGYTF.

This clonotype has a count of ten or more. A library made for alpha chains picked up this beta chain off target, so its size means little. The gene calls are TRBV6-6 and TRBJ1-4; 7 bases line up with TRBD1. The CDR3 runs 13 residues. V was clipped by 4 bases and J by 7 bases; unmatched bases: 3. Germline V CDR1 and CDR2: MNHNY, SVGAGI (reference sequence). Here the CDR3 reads CASSWTGPEKLFF. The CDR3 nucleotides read TGTGCCAGCAGTTGGACAGGTCCTGAAAAACTGTTTTTT.

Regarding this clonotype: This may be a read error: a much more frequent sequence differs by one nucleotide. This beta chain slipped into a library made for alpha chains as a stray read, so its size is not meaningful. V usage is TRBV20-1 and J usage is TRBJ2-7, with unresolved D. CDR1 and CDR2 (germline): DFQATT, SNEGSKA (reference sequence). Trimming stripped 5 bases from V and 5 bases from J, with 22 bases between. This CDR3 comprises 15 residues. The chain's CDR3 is CSASPRSRKVHEQYF. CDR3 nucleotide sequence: TGCAGTGCTTCCCCCCGAAGCAGGAAAGTCCACGAGCAGTACTTC.

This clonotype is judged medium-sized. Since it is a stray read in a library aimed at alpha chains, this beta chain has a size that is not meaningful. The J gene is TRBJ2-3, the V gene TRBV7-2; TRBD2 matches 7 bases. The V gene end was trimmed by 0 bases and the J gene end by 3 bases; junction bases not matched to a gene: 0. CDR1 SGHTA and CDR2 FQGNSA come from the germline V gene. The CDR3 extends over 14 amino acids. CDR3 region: CASSLARGTDTQYF. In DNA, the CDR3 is TGTGCCAGCAGCTTAGCGCGGGGGACAGATACGCAGTATTTT. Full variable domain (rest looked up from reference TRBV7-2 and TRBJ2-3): GAGVSQSPSNKVTEKGKDVELRCDPISGHTALYWYRQSLGQGLEFLIYFQGNSAPDKSGLPSDRFSAERTGGSVSTLTIQRTQQEDSAVYLCASSLARGTDTQYFGPGTRLTVL.

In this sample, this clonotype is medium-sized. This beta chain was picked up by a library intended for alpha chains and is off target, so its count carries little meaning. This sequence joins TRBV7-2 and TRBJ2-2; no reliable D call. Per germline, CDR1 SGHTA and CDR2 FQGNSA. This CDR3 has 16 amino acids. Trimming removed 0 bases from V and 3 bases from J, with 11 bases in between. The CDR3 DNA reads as TGTGCCAGCAGCTTAGCATACTTGCCCGACACCGGGGAGCTGTTTTTT. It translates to CASSLAYLPDTGELFF.

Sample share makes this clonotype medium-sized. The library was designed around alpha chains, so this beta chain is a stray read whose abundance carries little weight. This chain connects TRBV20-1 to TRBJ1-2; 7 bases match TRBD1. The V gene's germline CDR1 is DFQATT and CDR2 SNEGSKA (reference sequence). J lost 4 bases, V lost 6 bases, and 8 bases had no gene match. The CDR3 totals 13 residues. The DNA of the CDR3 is TGCAGTGCCGGGGGGGGACAGATCTATGGCTACACCTTC. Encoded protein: CSAGGGQIYGYTF.

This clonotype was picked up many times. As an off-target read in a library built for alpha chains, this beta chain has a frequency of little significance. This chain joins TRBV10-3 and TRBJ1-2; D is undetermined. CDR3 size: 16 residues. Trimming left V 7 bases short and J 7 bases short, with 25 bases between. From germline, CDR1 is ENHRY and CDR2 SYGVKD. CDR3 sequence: CAINRAGGGVDSGYTF. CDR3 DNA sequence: TGTGCCATCAACCGGGCTGGAGGAGGAGTAGATTCTGGCTACACCTTC.

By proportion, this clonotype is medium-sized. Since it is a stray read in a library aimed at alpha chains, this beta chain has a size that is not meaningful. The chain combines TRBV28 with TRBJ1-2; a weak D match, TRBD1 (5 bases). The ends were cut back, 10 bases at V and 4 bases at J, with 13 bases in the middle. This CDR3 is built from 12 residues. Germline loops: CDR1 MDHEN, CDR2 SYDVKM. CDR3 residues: CATVDKSYGYTF. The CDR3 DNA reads TGTGCCACTGTGGACAAGAGCTATGGCTACACCTTC.

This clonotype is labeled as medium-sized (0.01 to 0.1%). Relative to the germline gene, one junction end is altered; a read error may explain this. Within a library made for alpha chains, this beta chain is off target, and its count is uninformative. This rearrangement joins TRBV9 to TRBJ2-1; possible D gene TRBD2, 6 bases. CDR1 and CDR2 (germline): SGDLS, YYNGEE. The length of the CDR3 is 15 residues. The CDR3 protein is CANSSRTGGNNEQFF. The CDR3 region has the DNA TGTGCCAACAGCTCACGTACCGGGGGTAACAATGAGCAGTTCTTC. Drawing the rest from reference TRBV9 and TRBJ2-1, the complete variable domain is DSGVTQTPKHLITATGQRVTLRCSPRSGDLSVYWYQQSLDQGLQFLIQYYNGEERAKGNILERFSAQQFPDLHSELNLSSLELGDSALYFCANSSRTGGNNEQFFGPGTRLTVL.

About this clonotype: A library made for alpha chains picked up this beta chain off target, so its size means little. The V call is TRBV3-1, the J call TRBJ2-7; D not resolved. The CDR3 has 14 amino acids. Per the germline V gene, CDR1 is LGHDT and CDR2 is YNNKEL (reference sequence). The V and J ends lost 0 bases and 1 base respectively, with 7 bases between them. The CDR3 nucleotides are TGTGCCAGCAGCCAAGAGGTCGGGTCCTACGAGCAGTACTTC. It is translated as CASSQEVGSYEQYF.

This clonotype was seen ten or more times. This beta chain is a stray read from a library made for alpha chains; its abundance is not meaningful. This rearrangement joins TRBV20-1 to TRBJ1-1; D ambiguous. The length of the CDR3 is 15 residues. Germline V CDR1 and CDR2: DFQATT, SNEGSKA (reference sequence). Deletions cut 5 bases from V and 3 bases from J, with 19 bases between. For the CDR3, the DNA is TGCAGTGCTTCCCATGGCTACTCGTCCGACACTGAAGCTTTCTTT. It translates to CSASHGYSSDTEAFF.